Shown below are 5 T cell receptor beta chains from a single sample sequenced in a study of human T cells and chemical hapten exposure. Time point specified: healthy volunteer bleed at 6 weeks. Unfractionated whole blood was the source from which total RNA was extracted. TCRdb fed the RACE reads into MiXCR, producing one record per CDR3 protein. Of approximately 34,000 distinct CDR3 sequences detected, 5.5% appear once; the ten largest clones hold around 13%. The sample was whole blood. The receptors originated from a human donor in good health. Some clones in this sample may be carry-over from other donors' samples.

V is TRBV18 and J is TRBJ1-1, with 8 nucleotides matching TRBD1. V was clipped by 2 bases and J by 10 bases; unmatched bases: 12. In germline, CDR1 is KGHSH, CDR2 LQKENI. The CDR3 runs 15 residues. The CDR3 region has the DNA TGTGCCAGCTCACCAGACACAGGGGGGAGGTTTGGAGCTTTCTTT. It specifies CASSPDTGGRFGAFF.

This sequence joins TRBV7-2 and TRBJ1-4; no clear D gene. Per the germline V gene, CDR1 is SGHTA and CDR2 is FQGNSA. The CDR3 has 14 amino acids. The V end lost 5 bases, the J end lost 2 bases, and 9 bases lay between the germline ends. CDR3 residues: CASSHDGTNEKLFF. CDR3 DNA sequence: TGTGCCAGCAGCCACGACGGTACTAATGAAAAACTGTTTTTT.

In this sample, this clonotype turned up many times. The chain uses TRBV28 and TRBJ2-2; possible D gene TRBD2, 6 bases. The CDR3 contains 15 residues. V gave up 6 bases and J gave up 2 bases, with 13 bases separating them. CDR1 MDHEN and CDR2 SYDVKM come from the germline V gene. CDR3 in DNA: TGTGCCAGCAGCTGGGACTCCGAAAACACCGGGGAGCTGTTTTTT. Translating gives CASSWDSENTGELFF.

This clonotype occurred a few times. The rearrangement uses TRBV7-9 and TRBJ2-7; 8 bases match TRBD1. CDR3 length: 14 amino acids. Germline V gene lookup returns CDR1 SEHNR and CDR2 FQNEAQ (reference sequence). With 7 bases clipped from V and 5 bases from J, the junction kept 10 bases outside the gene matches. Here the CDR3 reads CASTRDRTNDEQYF. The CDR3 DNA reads TGTGCCAGCACACGGGACAGGACGAATGACGAGCAGTACTTC.

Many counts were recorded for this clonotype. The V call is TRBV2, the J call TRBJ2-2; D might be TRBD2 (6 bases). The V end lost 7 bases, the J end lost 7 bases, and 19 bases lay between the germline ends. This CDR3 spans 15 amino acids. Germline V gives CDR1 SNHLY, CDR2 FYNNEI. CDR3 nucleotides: TGTGCCAGCATCCGGCGTAGTGGGACTGGCGGGGAGCTGTTTTTT. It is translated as CASIRRSGTGGELFF.